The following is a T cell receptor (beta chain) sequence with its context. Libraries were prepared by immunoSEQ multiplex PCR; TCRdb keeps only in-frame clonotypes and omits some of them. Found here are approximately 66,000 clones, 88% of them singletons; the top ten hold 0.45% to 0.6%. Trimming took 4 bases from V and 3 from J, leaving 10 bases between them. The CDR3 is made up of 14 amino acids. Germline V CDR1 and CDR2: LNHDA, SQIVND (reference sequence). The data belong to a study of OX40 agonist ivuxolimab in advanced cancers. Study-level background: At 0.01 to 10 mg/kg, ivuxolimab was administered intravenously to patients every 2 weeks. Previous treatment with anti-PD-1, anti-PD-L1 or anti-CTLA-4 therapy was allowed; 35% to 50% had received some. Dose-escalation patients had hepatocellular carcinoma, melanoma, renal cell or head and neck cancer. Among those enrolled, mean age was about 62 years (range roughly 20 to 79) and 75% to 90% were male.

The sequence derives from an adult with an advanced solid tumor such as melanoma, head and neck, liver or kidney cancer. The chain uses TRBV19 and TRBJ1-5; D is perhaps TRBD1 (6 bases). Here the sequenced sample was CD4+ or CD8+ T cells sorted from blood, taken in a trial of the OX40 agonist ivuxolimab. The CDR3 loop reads CASSTRQANQPQHF. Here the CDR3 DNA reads TGTGCCAGTAGTACCCGACAGGCCAATCAGCCCCAGCATTTT.